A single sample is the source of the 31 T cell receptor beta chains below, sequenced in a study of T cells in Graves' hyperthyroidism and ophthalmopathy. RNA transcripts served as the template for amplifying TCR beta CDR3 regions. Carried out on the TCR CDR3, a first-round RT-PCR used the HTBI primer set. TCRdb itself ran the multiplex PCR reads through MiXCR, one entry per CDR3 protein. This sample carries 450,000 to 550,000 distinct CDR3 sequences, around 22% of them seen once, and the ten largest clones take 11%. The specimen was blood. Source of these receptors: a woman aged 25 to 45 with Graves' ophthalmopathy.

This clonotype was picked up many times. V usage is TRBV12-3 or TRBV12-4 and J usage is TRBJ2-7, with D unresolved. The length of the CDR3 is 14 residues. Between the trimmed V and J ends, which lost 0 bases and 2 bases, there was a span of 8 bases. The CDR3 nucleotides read TGTGCCAGCAGTTTAGCCCCTCGGCCCTACGAGCAGTACTTC. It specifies CASSLAPRPYEQYF.

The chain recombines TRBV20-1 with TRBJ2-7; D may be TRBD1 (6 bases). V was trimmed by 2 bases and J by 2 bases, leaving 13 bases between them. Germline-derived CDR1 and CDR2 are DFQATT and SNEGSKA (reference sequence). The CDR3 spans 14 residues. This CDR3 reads CSARPRDKPYEQYF. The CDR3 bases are TGCAGTGCTAGACCCAGGGACAAACCCTACGAGCAGTACTTC.

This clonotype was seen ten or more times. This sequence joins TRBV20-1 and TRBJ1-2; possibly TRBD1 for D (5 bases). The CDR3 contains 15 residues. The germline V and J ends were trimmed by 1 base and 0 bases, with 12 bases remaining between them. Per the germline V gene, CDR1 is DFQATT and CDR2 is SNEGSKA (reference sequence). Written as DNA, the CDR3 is TGCAGTGCTAGAGGAGATCGGGGGGCTAACTATGGCTACACCTTC. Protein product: CSARGDRGANYGYTF.

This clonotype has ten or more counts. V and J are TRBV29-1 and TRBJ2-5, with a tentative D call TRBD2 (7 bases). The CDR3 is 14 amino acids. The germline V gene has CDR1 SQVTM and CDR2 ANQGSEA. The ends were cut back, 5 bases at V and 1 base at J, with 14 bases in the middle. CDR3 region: CSVLHGGPQETQYF. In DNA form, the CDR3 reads TGCAGCGTTCTCCACGGGGGGCCCCAAGAGACCCAGTACTTC.

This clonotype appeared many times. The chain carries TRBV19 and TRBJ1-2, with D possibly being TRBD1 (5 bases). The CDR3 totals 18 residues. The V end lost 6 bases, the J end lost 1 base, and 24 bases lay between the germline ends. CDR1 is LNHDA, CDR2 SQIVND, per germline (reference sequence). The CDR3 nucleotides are TGTGCCAGTAGAAGAAGATGGAGCCTGACAGCAATTAACTATGGCTACACCTTC. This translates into CASRRRWSLTAINYGYTF.

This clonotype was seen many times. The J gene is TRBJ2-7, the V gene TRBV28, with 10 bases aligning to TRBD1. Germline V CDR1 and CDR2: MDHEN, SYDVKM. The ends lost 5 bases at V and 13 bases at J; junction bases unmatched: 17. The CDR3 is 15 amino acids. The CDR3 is CASSTEDRGLTICYF. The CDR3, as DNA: TGTGCCAGCAGTACCGAGGACAGGGGGTTGACTATATGCTACTTC.

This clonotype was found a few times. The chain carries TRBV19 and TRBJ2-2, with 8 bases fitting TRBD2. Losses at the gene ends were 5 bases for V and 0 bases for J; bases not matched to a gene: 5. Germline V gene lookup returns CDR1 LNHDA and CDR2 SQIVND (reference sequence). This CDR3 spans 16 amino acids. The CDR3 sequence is CASSVLAGTNTGELFF. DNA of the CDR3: TGTGCCAGTAGTGTCTTAGCGGGGACGAACACCGGGGAGCTGTTTTTT.

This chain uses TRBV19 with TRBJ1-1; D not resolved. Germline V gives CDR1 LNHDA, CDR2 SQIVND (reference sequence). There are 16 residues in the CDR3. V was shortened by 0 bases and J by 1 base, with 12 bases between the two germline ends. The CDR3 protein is CASSIEVVRPNTEAFF. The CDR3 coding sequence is TGTGCCAGTAGTATAGAGGTGGTCAGACCGAACACTGAAGCTTTCTTT. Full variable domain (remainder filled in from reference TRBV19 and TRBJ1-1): DGGITQSPKYLFRKEGQNVTLSCEQNLNHDAMYWYRQDPGQGLRLIYYSQIVNDFQKGDIAEGYSVSREKKESFPLTVTSAQKNPTAFYLCASSIEVVRPNTEAFFGQGTRLTVV.

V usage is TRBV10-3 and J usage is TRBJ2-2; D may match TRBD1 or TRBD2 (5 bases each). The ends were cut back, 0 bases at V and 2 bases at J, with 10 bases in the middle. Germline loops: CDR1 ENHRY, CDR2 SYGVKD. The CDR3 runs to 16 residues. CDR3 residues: CAISESHGTNTGELFF. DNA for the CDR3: TGTGCCATCAGTGAGTCCCACGGGACCAACACCGGGGAGCTGTTTTTT.

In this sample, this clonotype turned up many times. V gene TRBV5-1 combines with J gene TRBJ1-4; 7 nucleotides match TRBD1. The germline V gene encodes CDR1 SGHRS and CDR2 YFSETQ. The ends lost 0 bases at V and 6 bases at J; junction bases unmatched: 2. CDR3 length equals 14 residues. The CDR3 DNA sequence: TGCGCCAGCAGCTTGGAGGGGGCGCATGAAAAACTGTTTTTT. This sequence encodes CASSLEGAHEKLFF.

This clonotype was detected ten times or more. For the CDR3, the DNA is TGTGCCAGCAGTACTACTCGGTCGCGGGGACTAGCGGTGCTTAAGCCCTACGAGCAGTACTTC. It translates to CASSTTRSRGLAVLKPYEQYF. J is TRBJ2-7 and V is TRBV6-2 or TRBV6-3; 11 bases fit TRBD2. Germline V CDR1 and CDR2: MNHEY, SVGEGT. This CDR3 comprises 21 residues. The V and J ends lost 5 bases and 2 bases, in that order; junction bases with no gene match: 23.

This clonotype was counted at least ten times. CDR3 amino acids: CASSLQTDAEAFF. CDR3 coding DNA: TGTGCCAGCAGCTTGCAGACCGACGCCGAAGCTTTCTTT. The V and J genes are TRBV11-3 and TRBJ1-1; D gene ambiguous. V dropped 3 bases and J dropped 8 bases, with 13 bases sitting between them. CDR1 and CDR2 (germline): SGHNT, YENEEA. The CDR3 is 13 residues long.

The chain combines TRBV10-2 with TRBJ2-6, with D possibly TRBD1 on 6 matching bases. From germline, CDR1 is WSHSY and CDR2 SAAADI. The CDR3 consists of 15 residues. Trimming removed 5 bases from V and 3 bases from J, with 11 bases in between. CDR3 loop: CASSTQGLGANVLTF. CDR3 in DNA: TGCGCCAGCAGTACTCAGGGGCTTGGGGCCAACGTCCTGACTTTC.

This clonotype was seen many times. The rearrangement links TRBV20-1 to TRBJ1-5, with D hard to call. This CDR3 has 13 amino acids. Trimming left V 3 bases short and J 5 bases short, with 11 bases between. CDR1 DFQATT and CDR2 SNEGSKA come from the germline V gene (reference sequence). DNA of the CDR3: TGCAGTGCTAGCCCAGGTGGAGATCAGCCCCAGCATTTT. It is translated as CSASPGGDQPQHF.

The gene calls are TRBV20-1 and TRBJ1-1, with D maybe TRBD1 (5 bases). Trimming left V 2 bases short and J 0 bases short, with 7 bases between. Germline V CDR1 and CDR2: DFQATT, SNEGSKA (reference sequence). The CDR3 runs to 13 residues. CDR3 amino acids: CSARKGLNTEAFF. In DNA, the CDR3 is TGCAGTGCTAGAAAGGGGTTGAACACTGAAGCTTTCTTT.

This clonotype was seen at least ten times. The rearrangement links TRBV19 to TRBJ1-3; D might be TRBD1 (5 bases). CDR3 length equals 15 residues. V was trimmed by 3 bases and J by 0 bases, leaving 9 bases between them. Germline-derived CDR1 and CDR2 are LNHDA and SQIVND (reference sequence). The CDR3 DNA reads TGTGCCAGTAGTATGAACAGGCTCTCTGGAAACACCATATATTTT. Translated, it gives CASSMNRLSGNTIYF.

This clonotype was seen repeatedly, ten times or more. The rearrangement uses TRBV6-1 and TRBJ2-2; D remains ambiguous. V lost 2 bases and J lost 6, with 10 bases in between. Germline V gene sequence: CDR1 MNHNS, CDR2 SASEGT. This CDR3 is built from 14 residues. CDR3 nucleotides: TGTGCCAGCAGTGAATGGGTCATATCCGGGGAGCTGTTTTTT. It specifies CASSEWVISGELFF.

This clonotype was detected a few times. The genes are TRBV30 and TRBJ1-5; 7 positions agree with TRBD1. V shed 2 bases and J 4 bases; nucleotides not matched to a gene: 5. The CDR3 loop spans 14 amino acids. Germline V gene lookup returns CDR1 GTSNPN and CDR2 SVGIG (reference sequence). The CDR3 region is CAWSFGQANQPQHF. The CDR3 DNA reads TGTGCCTGGAGTTTTGGACAGGCAAATCAGCCCCAGCATTTT.

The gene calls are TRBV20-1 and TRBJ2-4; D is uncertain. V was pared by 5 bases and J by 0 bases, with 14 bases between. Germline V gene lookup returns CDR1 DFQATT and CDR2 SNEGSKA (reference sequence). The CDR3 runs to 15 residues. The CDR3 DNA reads TGCAGTGCTTCGGACGGGTCAATAGCCAAAAACATTCAGTACTTC. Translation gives CSASDGSIAKNIQYF.

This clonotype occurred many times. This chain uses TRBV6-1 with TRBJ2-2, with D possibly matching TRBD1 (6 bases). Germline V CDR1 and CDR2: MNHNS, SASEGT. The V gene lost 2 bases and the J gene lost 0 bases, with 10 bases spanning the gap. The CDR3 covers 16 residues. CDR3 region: CASSEPTGANTGELFF. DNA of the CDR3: TGTGCCAGCAGTGAACCGACAGGAGCGAACACCGGGGAGCTGTTTTTT.

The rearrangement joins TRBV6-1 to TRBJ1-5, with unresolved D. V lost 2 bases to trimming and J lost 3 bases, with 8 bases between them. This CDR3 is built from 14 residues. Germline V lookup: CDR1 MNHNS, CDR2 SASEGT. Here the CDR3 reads CASSEFEINQPQHF. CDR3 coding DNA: TGTGCCAGCAGTGAATTTGAGATCAATCAGCCCCAGCATTTT.

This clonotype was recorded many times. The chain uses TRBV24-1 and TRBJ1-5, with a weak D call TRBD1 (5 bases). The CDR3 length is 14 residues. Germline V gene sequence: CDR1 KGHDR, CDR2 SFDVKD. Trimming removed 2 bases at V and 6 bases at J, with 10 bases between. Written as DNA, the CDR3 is TGTGCCACCAGTGATTCGTTAGGGGCTCAGCCCCAGCATTTT. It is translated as CATSDSLGAQPQHF.

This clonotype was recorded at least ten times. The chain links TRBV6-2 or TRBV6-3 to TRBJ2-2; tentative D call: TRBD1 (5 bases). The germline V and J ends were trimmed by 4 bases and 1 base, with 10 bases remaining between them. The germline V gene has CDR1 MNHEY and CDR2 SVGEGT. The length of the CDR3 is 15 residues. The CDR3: CASSSLQENTGELFF. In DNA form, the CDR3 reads TGTGCCAGCAGTTCCCTACAGGAGAACACCGGGGAGCTGTTTTTT.

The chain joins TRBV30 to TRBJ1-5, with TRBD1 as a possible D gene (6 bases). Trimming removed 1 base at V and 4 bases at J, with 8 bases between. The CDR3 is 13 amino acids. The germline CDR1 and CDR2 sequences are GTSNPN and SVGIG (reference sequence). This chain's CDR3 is CAWSERGNQPQHF. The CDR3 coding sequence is TGTGCCTGGAGTGAAAGGGGGAATCAGCCCCAGCATTTT.

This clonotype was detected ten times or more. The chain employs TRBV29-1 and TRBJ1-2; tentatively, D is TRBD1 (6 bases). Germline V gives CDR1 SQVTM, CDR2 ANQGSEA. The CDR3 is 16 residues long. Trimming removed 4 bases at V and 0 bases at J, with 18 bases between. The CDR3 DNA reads TGCAGCGTTGGTTTGTCCAGGGGAGTTTCTAACTATGGCTACACCTTC. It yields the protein CSVGLSRGVSNYGYTF.

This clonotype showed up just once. As DNA, the CDR3 is TGTGCCAGCAGTGAATGGCGGGGGGCCTCCAGGGAGACCCAGTACTTC. Amino acids: CASSEWRGASRETQYF. The chain joins TRBV6-1 to TRBJ2-5; TRBD2 matches at 8 bases. From germline, CDR1 is MNHNS and CDR2 SASEGT. The trim removed 2 bases at V and 5 bases at J, leaving 10 bases unmatched. This CDR3 comprises 16 residues.

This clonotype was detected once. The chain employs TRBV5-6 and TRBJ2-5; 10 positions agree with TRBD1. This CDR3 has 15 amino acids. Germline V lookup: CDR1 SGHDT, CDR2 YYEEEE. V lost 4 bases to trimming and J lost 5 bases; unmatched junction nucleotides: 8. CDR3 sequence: CASSPRQGAGETQYF. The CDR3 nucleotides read TGTGCCAGCAGCCCACGACAGGGGGCGGGGGAGACCCAGTACTTC. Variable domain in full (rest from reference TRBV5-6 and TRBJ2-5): DAGVTQSPTHLIKTRGQQVTLRCSPKSGHDTVSWYQQALGQGPQFIFQYYEEEERQRGNFPDRFSGHQFPNYSSELNVNALLLGDSALYLCASSPRQGAGETQYFGPGTRLLVL.

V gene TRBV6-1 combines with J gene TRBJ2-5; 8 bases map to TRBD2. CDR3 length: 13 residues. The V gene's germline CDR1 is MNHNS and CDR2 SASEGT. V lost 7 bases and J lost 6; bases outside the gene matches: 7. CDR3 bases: TGTGCCAGCAATCGGGAGGGGGTAAAGACCCAGTACTTC. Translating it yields CASNREGVKTQYF.

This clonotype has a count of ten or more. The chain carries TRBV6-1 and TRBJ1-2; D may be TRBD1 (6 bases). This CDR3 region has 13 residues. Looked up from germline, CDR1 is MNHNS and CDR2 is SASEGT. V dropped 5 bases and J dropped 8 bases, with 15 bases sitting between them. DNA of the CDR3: TGTGCCAGCAGTACCACAGGGTTGCGAGGCTACACCTTC. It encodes CASSTTGLRGYTF.

Here the CDR3 reads CASSPRETRAETQYF. The CDR3 region has the DNA TGTGCCAGCAGCCCCCGGGAGACTCGGGCGGAGACCCAGTACTTC. The V call is TRBV7-2, the J call TRBJ2-5; possible D gene TRBD2, 6 bases. The germline CDR1 and CDR2 sequences are SGHTA and FQGNSA. Trimming took 5 bases from V and 5 from J, leaving 18 bases between them. This CDR3 spans 15 amino acids. Combining the CDR3 with reference TRBV7-2 and TRBJ2-5 gives the whole variable domain GAGVSQSPSNKVTEKGKDVELRCDPISGHTALYWYRQSLGQGLEFLIYFQGNSAPDKSGLPSDRFSAERTGGSVSTLTIQRTQQEDSAVYLCASSPRETRAETQYFGPGTRLLVL.

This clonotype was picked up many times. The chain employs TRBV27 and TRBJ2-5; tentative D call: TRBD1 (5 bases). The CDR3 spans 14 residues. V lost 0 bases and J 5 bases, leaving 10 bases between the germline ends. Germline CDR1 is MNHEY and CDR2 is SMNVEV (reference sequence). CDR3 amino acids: CASSLSSYRETQYF. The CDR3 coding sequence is TGTGCCAGCAGTTTATCGAGTTACAGGGAGACCCAGTACTTC.